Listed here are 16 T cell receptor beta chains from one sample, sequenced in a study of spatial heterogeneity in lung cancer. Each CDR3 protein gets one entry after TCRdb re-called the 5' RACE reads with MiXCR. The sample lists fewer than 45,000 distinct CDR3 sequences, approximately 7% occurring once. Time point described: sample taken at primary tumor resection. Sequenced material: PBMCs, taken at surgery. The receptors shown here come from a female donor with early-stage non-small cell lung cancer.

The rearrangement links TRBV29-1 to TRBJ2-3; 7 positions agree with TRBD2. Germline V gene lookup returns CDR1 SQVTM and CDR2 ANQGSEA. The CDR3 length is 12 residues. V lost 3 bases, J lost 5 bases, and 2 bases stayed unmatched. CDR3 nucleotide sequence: TGCAGCGTTGACGGCGGGGGAGATACGCAGTATTTT. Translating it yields CSVDGGGDTQYF.

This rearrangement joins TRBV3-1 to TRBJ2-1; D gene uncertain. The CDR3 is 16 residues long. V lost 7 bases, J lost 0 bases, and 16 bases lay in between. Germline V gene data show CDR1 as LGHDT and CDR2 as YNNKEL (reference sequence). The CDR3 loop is CASTGSVSSSYNEQFF. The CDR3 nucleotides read TGTGCCAGCACCGGCTCCGTCTCGAGCTCCTACAATGAGCAGTTCTTC.

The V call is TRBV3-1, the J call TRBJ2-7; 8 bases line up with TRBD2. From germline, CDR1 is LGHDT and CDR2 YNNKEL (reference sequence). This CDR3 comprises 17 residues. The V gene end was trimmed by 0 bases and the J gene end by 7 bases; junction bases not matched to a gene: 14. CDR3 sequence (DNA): TGTGCCAGCAGCCAAGATCCTAGTAGCGGGGCCCGGGGGGAGCAGTACTTC. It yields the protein CASSQDPSSGARGEQYF.

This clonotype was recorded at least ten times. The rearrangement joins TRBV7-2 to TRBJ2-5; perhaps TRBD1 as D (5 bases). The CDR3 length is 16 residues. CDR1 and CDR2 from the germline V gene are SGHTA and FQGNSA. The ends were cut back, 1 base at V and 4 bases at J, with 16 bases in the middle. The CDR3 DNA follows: TGTGCCAGCAGCTTAGTTGGGGCTCCTAGGGGAGAGACCCAGTACTTC. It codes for CASSLVGAPRGETQYF.

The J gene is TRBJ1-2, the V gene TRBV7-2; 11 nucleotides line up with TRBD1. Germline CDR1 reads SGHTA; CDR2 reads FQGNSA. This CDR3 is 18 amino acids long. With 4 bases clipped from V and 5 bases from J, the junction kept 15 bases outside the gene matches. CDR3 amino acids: CASSSDGQGARGGYGYTF. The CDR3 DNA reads TGTGCCAGCAGCTCGGACGGACAGGGGGCGAGAGGAGGGTATGGCTACACCTTC.

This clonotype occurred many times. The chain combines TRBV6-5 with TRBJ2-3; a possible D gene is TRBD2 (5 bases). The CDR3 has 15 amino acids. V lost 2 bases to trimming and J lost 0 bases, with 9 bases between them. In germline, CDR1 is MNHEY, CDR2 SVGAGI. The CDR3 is CASSYAGTSTDTQYF. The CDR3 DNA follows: TGTGCCAGCAGTTACGCGGGTACTAGCACAGATACGCAGTATTTT.

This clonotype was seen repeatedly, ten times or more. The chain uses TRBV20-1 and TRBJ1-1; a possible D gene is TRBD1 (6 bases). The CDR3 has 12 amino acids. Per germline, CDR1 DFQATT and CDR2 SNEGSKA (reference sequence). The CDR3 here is CRPAGGTTEAFF. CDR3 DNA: TGCAGACCGGCGGGGGGCACAACTGAAGCTTTCTTT.

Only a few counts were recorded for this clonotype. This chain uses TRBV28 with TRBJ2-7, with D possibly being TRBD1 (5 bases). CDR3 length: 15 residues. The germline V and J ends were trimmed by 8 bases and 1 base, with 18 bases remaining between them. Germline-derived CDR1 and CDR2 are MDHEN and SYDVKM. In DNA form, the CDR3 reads TGTGCCAGCGAAGCCCTACGGGCAGGGTCCTACGAGCAGTACTTC. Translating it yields CASEALRAGSYEQYF.

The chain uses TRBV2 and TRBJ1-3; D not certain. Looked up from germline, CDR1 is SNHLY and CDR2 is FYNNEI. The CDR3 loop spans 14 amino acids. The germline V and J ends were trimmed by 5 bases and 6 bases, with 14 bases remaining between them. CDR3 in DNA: TGTGCCAGCAGTAGGGCGACGGAAGAAAACACCATATATTTT. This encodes CASSRATEENTIYF.

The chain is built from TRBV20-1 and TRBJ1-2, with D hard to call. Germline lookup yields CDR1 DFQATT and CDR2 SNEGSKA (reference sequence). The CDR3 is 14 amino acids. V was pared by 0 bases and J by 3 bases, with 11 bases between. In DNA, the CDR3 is TGCAGTGCTAGAGATATAGGTGGGCACTATGGCTACACCTTC. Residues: CSARDIGGHYGYTF.

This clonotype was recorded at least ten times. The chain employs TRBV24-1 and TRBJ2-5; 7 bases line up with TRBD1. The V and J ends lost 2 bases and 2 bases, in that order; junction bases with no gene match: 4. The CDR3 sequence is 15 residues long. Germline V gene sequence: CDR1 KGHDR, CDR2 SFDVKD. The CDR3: CATSDSTGPQETQYF. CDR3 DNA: TGTGCCACCAGTGATTCGACAGGGCCTCAAGAGACCCAGTACTTC.

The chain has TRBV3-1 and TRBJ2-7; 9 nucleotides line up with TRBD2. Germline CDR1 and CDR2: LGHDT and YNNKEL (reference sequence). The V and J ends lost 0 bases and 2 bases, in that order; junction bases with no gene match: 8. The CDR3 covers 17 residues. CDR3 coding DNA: TGTGCCAGCAGCCAAGAGGCTAGCGGGGTAAGAACCTACGAGCAGTACTTC. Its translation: CASSQEASGVRTYEQYF.

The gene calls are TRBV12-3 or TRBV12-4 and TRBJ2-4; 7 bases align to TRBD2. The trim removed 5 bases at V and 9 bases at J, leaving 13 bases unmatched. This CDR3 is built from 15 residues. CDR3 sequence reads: CASSPQKGEGGIQYF. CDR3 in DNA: TGTGCCAGCAGTCCCCAAAAAGGGGAGGGAGGCATTCAGTACTTC.

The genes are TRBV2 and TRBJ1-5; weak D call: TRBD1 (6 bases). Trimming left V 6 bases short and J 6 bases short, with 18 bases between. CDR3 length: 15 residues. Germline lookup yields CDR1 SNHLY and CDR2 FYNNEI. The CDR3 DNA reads TGTGCCAGCAGAGCAGGGGAGCGGTACACTCAGCCCCAGCATTTT. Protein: CASRAGERYTQPQHF.

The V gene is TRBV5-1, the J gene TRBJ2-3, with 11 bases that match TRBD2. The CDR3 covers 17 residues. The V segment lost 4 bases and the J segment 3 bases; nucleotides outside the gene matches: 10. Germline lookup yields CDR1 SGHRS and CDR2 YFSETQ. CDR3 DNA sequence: TGCGCCAGCAGCCCTCTCCCCCTAGCGGGGGGTACAGATACGCAGTATTTT. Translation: CASSPLPLAGGTDTQYF.

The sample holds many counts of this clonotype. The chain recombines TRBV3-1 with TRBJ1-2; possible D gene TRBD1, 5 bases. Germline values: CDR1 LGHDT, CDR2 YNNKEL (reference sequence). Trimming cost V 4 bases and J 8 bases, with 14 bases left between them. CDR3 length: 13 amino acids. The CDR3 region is CASSPWDHRGYTF. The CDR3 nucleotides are TGTGCCAGCAGCCCCTGGGACCATCGCGGCTACACCTTC.